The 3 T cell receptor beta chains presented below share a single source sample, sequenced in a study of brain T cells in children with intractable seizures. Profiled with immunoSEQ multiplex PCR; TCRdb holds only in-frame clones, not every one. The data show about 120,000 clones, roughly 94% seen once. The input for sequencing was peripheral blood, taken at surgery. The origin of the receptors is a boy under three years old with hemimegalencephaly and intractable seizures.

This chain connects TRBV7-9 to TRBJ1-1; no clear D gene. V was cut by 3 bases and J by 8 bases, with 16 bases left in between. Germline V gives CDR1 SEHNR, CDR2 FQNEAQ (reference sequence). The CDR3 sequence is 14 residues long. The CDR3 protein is CASSLAAQSQEAFF. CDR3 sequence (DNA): TGTGCCAGCAGCTTGGCAGCACAGAGTCAAGAAGCTTTCTTT.

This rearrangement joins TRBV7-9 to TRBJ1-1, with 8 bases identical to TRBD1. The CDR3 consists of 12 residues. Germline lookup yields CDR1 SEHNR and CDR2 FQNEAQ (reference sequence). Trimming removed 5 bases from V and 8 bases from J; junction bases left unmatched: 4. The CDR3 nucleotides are TGTGCCAGCAGCCTACGGACAGGGGAAGCTTTCTTT. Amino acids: CASSLRTGEAFF.

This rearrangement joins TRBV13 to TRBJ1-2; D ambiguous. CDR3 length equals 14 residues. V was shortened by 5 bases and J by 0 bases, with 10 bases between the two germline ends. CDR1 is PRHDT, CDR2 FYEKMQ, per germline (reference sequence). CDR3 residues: CASSPWASNYGYTF. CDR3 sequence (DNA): TGTGCCAGCAGCCCCTGGGCCTCTAACTATGGCTACACCTTC.